This T cell receptor beta chain was sequenced for a study of blood T cells in healthy people across ages. Through a sample-barcoded 5' primer and a J-beta primer mix, a second PCR was run for roughly 6 to 12 cycles. A single record per CDR3 protein comes from TCRdb applying MiXCR to the 5' RACE reads. Of 850,000 to 1,000,000 distinct CDR3 sequences in the sample, roughly half are singletons; the top ten hold 20% to 25%. The sample holds a few counts of this clonotype. Its antigen remains unidentified. Whole-study findings and limits: Higher naive T cell percentage went strongly together with higher TCR beta diversity.

The J segment lost 7 bases and the V segment lost 5 bases, leaving 8 bases of the junction unmatched. Germline V CDR1 and CDR2: DFQATT, SNEGSKA (reference sequence). The CDR3 length is 16 residues. The sequence derives from a woman aged 55 to 70 in good health. The sequencing sample was made of blood. This chain connects TRBV20-1 to TRBJ2-1; TRBD2 matches at 16 bases. The CDR3 region has the DNA TGCAGTGCTTACGGGACTAGCGGGAGGGGGCGTAATGAGCAGTTCTTC. This translates into CSAYGTSGRGRNEQFF.